Below are 28 T cell receptor beta chains sequenced from a single sample in a study of T cell responses to AZD1222 COVID-19 vaccine. Profiled with immunoSEQ multiplex PCR; TCRdb holds only in-frame clones, not every one. The sample has 70,000 or so clones; around 86% are singletons. Sample: peripheral blood, taken on day 0 of AZD1222 vaccination. Receptors were obtained from an adult in good health.

This chain joins TRBV6-6 and TRBJ2-1; D gene uncertain. There are 17 residues in the CDR3. Germline CDR1 is MNHNY and CDR2 is SVGAGI (reference sequence). Trimming shortened V by 5 bases and J by 0 bases, and 17 bases separated the two germline ends. The CDR3 region has the DNA TGTGCCAGCAGTCGAAGTAAAGACCTCTACTCCTACAATGAGCAGTTCTTC. This translates into CASSRSKDLYSYNEQFF.

The chain employs TRBV11-2 and TRBJ2-7; no definite D call. Trimming pared 10 bases from V and 0 bases from J, leaving 10 bases between. CDR3 length equals 12 residues. Germline values: CDR1 SGHAT, CDR2 FQNNGV. CDR3 sequence (DNA): TGTGCCATCTCGAAGGGCTCCTACGAGCAGTACTTC. Protein sequence: CAISKGSYEQYF. Complete variable domain (other parts from reference TRBV11-2 and TRBJ2-7): EAGVAQSPRYKIIEKRQSVAFWCNPISGHATLYWYQQILGQGPKLLIQFQNNGVVDDSQLPKDRFSAERLKGVDSTLKIQPAKLEDSAVYLCAISKGSYEQYFGPGTRLTVT.

This chain joins TRBV7-9 and TRBJ2-1; 10 positions match TRBD1. This CDR3 is 16 amino acids long. Per the germline V gene, CDR1 is SEHNR and CDR2 is FQNEAQ (reference sequence). With V trimmed by 1 base and J by 6 bases, 6 bases remained unmatched. CDR3 amino acids: CASSLEPGQGPNEQFF. CDR3 nucleotide sequence: TGTGCCAGCAGCTTAGAACCGGGACAGGGGCCCAATGAGCAGTTCTTC.

This clone has only a few counts. The chain couples TRBV2 to TRBJ2-1; D tentatively reads TRBD1 or TRBD2 (5 bases each). CDR3 size: 12 residues. The germline V and J ends were trimmed by 9 bases and 9 bases, with 15 bases remaining between them. Germline assignment: CDR1 SNHLY and CDR2 FYNNEI. Here the CDR3 reads CASRLDGGEQFF. In nucleotides, the CDR3 is TGTGCCAGTAGGCTGGATGGGGGTGAGCAGTTCTTC. The full variable domain, in which reference TRBV2 and TRBJ2-1 provide the parts outside the CDR3, is EPEVTQTPSHQVTQMGQEVILRCVPISNHLYFYWYRQILGQKVEFLVSFYNNEISEKSEIFDDQFSVERPDGSNFTLKIRSTKLEDSAMYFCASRLDGGEQFFGPGTRLTVL.

The V gene is TRBV5-6, the J gene TRBJ2-7; D unclear. Trimming removed 0 bases from V and 4 bases from J, with 2 bases in between. This CDR3 is 11 amino acids long. Per germline, CDR1 SGHDT and CDR2 YYEEEE. The CDR3 sequence is CASSLGYEQYF. In DNA, the CDR3 is TGTGCCAGCAGCTTGGGTTACGAGCAGTACTTC. The whole variable domain, remainder taken from reference TRBV5-6 and TRBJ2-7, is DAGVTQSPTHLIKTRGQQVTLRCSPKSGHDTVSWYQQALGQGPQFIFQYYEEEERQRGNFPDRFSGHQFPNYSSELNVNALLLGDSALYLCASSLGYEQYFGPGTRLTVT.

This rearrangement joins TRBV10-3 to TRBJ1-2; TRBD1 aligns across 8 bases. The CDR3 sequence is 14 residues long. V lost 6 bases, J lost 8 bases, and 11 bases stayed unmatched. The germline gives CDR1 ENHRY, CDR2 SYGVKD. The CDR3: CAISLIDRGEGYTF. The DNA of the CDR3 is TGTGCCATCAGCTTAATTGACAGGGGAGAGGGCTACACCTTC.

V is TRBV30 and J is TRBJ1-1, with TRBD1 as a possible D gene (5 bases). V was trimmed by 5 bases and J by 11 bases, leaving 12 bases between them. CDR1 is GTSNPN and CDR2 is SVGIG in the germline V gene (reference sequence). The CDR3 is made up of 10 amino acids. CDR3 in DNA: TGTGCCTGGTTAAGACAGCAGGCTTTCTTT. It translates to CAWLRQQAFF. Combining the CDR3 with reference TRBV30 and TRBJ1-1 gives the whole variable domain SQTIHQWPATLVQPVGSPLSLECTVEGTSNPNLYWYRQAAGRGLQLLFYSVGIGQISSEVPQNLSASRPQDRQFILSSKKLLLSDSGFYLCAWLRQQAFFGQGTRLTVV.

The rearrangement joins TRBV7-3 to TRBJ2-7; D not resolved. Germline CDR1 reads SGHTA; CDR2 reads FQGTGA. The ends were cut back, 2 bases at V and 1 base at J, with 9 bases in the middle. The CDR3 covers 14 residues. In DNA, the CDR3 is TGTGCCAGCAGCTTAGGCCCGACTTCCTACGAGCAGTACTTC. Encoded protein: CASSLGPTSYEQYF.

The rearrangement uses TRBV3-1 (or the pseudogene TRBV3-2) and TRBJ2-7, with 14 bases lining up with TRBD2. Per the germline V gene, CDR1 is LGHDT and CDR2 is YNNKEL (reference sequence). This CDR3 comprises 15 residues. V dropped 4 bases and J dropped 4; count of bases not matched to a gene: 3. The CDR3 DNA follows: TGTGCCAGCAGCCTAGGGACTAGCGGGGGTTACGAGCAGTACTTC. The encoded protein is CASSLGTSGGYEQYF.

DNA of the CDR3: TGTGCCAGCAGTTTAGGATTCGGAGGGGAAACTTTCTTT. Amino acid sequence: CASSLGFGGETFF. The chain uses TRBV27 and TRBJ1-1, with D tentatively TRBD1 (5 bases). Trimming took off 2 bases at V and 12 bases at J, with 16 bases between the two ends. Germline V gives CDR1 MNHEY, CDR2 SMNVEV (reference sequence). This CDR3 has 13 residues.

This chain links TRBV9 with TRBJ1-3; D is unresolved. Germline V gene lookup returns CDR1 SGDLS and CDR2 YYNGEE. Trimming stripped 3 bases from V and 0 bases from J, with 7 bases between. This CDR3 region has 14 residues. CDR3: CASSAQFSGNTIYF. The CDR3 DNA is TGTGCCAGCAGCGCTCAATTCTCTGGAAACACCATATATTTT. The whole variable domain, remainder taken from reference TRBV9 and TRBJ1-3, is DSGVTQTPKHLITATGQRVTLRCSPRSGDLSVYWYQQSLDQGLQFLIQYYNGEERAKGNILERFSAQQFPDLHSELNLSSLELGDSALYFCASSAQFSGNTIYFGEGSWLTVV.

This sequence joins TRBV7-2 and TRBJ1-6, with a tentative D call TRBD1 (6 bases). CDR3 length equals 16 residues. Trimming cost V 1 base and J 7 bases, with 14 bases left between them. CDR1 SGHTA and CDR2 FQGNSA come from the germline V gene. Here the CDR3 DNA reads TGTGCCAGCAGCTTAGTTGGTGGGGGCGGCAATTCACCCCTCCACTTT. Its protein is CASSLVGGGGNSPLHF.

This clone has more than one count but fewer than ten. The chain joins TRBV4-1 to TRBJ2-3; tentatively, D is TRBD1 (6 bases). Per germline, CDR1 MGHRA and CDR2 YSYEKL. V was cut by 0 bases and J by 2 bases, with 12 bases left in between. This CDR3 is 16 amino acids long. The CDR3 nucleotides read TGCGCCAGCAGCCAAGAGGGGGCAGGGACCACAGATACGCAGTATTTT. Translating gives CASSQEGAGTTDTQYF.

In DNA form, the CDR3 reads TGCGCCAGCAGCTTGCGCGGGGGGGCCGAAACCGGGGAGCTGTTTTTT. It codes for CASSLRGGAETGELFF. The V and J genes are TRBV5-1 and TRBJ2-2, with 9 bases identical to TRBD2. V shed 1 base, J shed 5 bases, and the junction held 6 bases outside the gene matches. This CDR3 is 16 amino acids long. Germline V lookup: CDR1 SGHRS, CDR2 YFSETQ.

The rearrangement uses TRBV2 and TRBJ1-6; D gene unclear. V shed 7 bases and J shed 4 bases, with 14 bases lying between them. This CDR3 spans 15 amino acids. CDR1 and CDR2 (germline): SNHLY, FYNNEI. CDR3 in amino acids: CASTYLPGYNSPLHF. The CDR3, as DNA: TGTGCCAGCACGTACCTACCTGGATATAATTCACCCCTCCACTTT.

The chain recombines TRBV5-8 with TRBJ1-2; D not resolved. Germline CDR1 is SGHTS and CDR2 is YDEGEE. This CDR3 contains 17 residues. Between the trimmed V and J ends, which lost 2 bases and 1 base, there was a span of 18 bases. The CDR3 sequence: CASSLFGGKNLNYGYTF. The CDR3 DNA follows: TGTGCCAGCAGCTTATTTGGAGGGAAAAACCTTAACTATGGCTACACCTTC.

V and J are TRBV6-2 or TRBV6-3 and TRBJ1-2; possible D gene TRBD1, 5 bases. The V and J ends lost 6 bases and 5 bases respectively, with 16 bases between them. Germline assignment: CDR1 MNHEY and CDR2 SVGEGT. The CDR3 runs to 14 residues. The chain's CDR3 is CASSRGAVGYGYTF. The CDR3 bases are TGTGCCAGCAGCCGTGGGGCGGTCGGATATGGCTACACCTTC.

This rearrangement joins TRBV13 to TRBJ1-3; maybe TRBD1 (5 bases). With 3 bases removed from V and 4 bases from J, the gap between germline ends came to 10 bases. The V gene's germline CDR1 is PRHDT and CDR2 FYEKMQ (reference sequence). The CDR3 runs 14 residues. CDR3 DNA sequence: TGTGCCAGCAGCTTTGGGGCCGCCGGAAACACCATATATTTT. This sequence encodes CASSFGAAGNTIYF.

This chain uses TRBV15 with TRBJ2-7; the D is unclear. Trimming shortened V by 3 bases and J by 5 bases, and 20 bases separated the two germline ends. CDR3 size: 16 residues. Germline V gene lookup returns CDR1 LNHNV and CDR2 YYDKDF (reference sequence). CDR3 sequence: CATSRGSTLTHHEQYF. As DNA, the CDR3 is TGTGCCACCAGCAGGGGATCTACATTAACCCACCACGAGCAGTACTTC. The full variable domain, in which reference TRBV15 and TRBJ2-7 provide the parts outside the CDR3, is DAMVIQNPRYQVTQFGKPVTLSCSQTLNHNVMYWYQQKSSQAPKLLFHYYDKDFNNEADTPDNFQSRRPNTSFCFLDIRSPGLGDTAMYLCATSRGSTLTHHEQYFGPGTRLTVT.

This clone was seen many times. The J gene is TRBJ2-7, the V gene TRBV29-1; TRBD2 is a possible D gene (5 bases). Trimming shortened V by 0 bases and J by 1 base, and 13 bases separated the two germline ends. Germline loops: CDR1 SQVTM, CDR2 ANQGSEA. The CDR3 has 15 amino acids. The CDR3: CSVEDGELESYEQYF. Written as DNA, the CDR3 is TGCAGCGTTGAAGACGGGGAATTGGAGTCCTACGAGCAGTACTTC.

This clone was seen more than once but under ten times. The chain is built from TRBV7-9 and TRBJ2-7, with TRBD1 matching 7 bases. The CDR3 extends over 12 amino acids. Unmatched junction bases numbered 4, after V lost 8 bases and J lost 3 bases. From germline, CDR1 is SEHNR and CDR2 FQNEAQ (reference sequence). The CDR3 nucleotides are TGTGCCAGCGCCAGGGACAGCTACGAGCAGTACTTC. Translation gives CASARDSYEQYF.

The rearrangement joins TRBV6-2 or TRBV6-3 to TRBJ1-1; D not certain. V gave up 0 bases and J gave up 10 bases, with 15 bases separating them. The CDR3 loop spans 14 amino acids. Germline loops: CDR1 MNHEY, CDR2 SVGEGT. The CDR3 bases are TGTGCCAGCAGTTACTCGACGCACCCATCGTCAGCTTTCTTT. Residues: CASSYSTHPSSAFF.

The chain recombines TRBV4-3 with TRBJ2-1; D is undetermined. Trimming cost V 1 base and J 0 bases, with 7 bases left between them. The CDR3 length is 15 residues. From germline, CDR1 is LGHNA and CDR2 YSLEER. CDR3 region: CASSQGWGSYNEQFF. CDR3 coding DNA: TGCGCCAGCAGCCAAGGGTGGGGCTCCTACAATGAGCAGTTCTTC.

This chain connects TRBV2 to TRBJ1-5, with D possibly matching TRBD1 (6 bases). The V gene's germline CDR1 is SNHLY and CDR2 FYNNEI. The V end was cut by 2 bases, the J end by 7 bases, with 15 bases between. There are 15 residues in the CDR3. The CDR3, as DNA: TGTGCCAGCAGTGAAAGGAACAGGGAATACCAGCCCCAGCATTTT. Protein: CASSERNREYQPQHF.

This chain joins TRBV18 and TRBJ1-5; D is unresolved. This CDR3 has 15 residues. Germline lookup yields CDR1 KGHSH and CDR2 LQKENI. V gave up 6 bases and J gave up 0 bases, with 12 bases separating them. This CDR3 reads CASSQEGTSNQPQHF. CDR3 coding DNA: TGTGCCAGCTCCCAGGAGGGCACTAGCAATCAGCCCCAGCATTTT.

The rearrangement links TRBV5-1 to TRBJ1-4, with 8 nucleotides matching TRBD1. CDR1 is SGHRS, CDR2 YFSETQ, per germline. CDR3 length: 18 residues. Unmatched junction bases numbered 11, after V lost 0 bases and J lost 4 bases. The CDR3 spells CASSLGPRQGTNNEKLFF. In nucleotides, the CDR3 is TGCGCCAGCAGCTTGGGGCCCCGACAGGGGACCAATAATGAAAAACTGTTTTTT.

The chain links TRBV15 to TRBJ2-3; D is undetermined. This CDR3 spans 14 amino acids. CDR1 LNHNV and CDR2 YYDKDF come from the germline V gene (reference sequence). Trimming removed 5 bases from V and 2 bases from J, with 11 bases in between. This CDR3 is CATSYKQITDTQYF. The CDR3 coding sequence is TGTGCCACCAGCTACAAGCAGATCACAGATACGCAGTATTTT. Supplemented by reference TRBV15 and TRBJ2-3, the full variable domain reads DAMVIQNPRYQVTQFGKPVTLSCSQTLNHNVMYWYQQKSSQAPKLLFHYYDKDFNNEADTPDNFQSRRPNTSFCFLDIRSPGLGDTAMYLCATSYKQITDTQYFGPGTRLTVL.

This chain links TRBV30 with TRBJ1-1; no clear D. The CDR3 has 13 amino acids. The V end lost 0 bases, the J end lost 7 bases, and 12 bases lay between the germline ends. From germline, CDR1 is GTSNPN and CDR2 SVGIG (reference sequence). The CDR3: CAWSVGQGNEAFF. Here the CDR3 DNA reads TGTGCCTGGAGTGTCGGTCAAGGGAATGAAGCTTTCTTT.